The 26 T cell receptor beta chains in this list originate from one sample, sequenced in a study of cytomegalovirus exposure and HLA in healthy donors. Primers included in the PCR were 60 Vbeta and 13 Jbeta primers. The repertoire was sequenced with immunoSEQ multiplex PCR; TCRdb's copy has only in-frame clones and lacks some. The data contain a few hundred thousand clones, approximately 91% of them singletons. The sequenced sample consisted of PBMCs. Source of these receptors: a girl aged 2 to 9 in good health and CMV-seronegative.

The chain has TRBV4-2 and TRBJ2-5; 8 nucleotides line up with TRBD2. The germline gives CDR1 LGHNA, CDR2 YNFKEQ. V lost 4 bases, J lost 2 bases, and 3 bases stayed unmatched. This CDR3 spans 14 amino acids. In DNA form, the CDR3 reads TGTGCCAGCAGCCTGACTAGCGAACAAGAGACCCAGTACTTC. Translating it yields CASSLTSEQETQYF.

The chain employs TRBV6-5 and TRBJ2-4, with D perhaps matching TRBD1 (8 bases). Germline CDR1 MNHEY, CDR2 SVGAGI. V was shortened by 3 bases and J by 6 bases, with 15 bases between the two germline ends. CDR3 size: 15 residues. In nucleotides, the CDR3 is TGTGCCAGCAGTTATTTACAGGGGGAGGGAAACATTCAGTACTTC. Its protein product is CASSYLQGEGNIQYF.

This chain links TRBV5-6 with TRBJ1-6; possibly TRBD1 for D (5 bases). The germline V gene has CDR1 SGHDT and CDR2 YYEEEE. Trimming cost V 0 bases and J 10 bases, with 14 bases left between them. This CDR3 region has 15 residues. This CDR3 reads CASSLGGAQRSPLHF. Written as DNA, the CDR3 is TGTGCCAGCAGCTTGGGGGGCGCACAAAGGTCACCCCTCCACTTT. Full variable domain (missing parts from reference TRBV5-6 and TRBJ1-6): DAGVTQSPTHLIKTRGQQVTLRCSPKSGHDTVSWYQQALGQGPQFIFQYYEEEERQRGNFPDRFSGHQFPNYSSELNVNALLLGDSALYLCASSLGGAQRSPLHFGNGTRLTVT.

The CDR3 sequence: CASSQSSGRASFFGQFF. The DNA of the CDR3 is TGTGCCAGCAGCCAGTCGAGCGGGAGGGCCTCGTTTTTCGGGCAGTTCTTC. This sequence joins TRBV4-2 and TRBJ2-1, with TRBD2 matching 10 bases. J was trimmed by 12 bases and V by 3 bases; bases with no gene match: 17. Germline CDR1 and CDR2: LGHNA and YNFKEQ. The length of the CDR3 is 17 residues.

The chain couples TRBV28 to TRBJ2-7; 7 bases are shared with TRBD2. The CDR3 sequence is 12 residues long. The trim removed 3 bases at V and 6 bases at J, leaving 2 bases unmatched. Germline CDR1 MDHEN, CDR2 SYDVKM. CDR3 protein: CASSFPGGEQYF. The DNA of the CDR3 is TGTGCCAGCAGTTTCCCGGGGGGCGAGCAGTACTTC.

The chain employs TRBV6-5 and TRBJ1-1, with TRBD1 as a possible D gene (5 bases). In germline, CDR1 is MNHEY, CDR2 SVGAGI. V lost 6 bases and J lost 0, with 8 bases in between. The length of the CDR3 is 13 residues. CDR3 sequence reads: CASRQDLNTEAFF. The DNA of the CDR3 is TGTGCCAGCAGACAGGACCTGAACACTGAAGCTTTCTTT.

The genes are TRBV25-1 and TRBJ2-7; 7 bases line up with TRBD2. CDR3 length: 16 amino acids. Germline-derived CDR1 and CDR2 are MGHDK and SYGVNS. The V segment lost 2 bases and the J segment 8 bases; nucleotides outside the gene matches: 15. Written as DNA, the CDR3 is TGTGCCAGCAGTGAAATTGGTAGGGCGGGAGATTCCCAGCAGTACTTC. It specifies CASSEIGRAGDSQQYF.

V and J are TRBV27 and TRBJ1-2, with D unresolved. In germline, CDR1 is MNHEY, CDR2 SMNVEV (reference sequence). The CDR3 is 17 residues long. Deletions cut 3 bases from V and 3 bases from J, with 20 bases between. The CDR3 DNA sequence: TGTGCCAGCAGTTTCGAGGGCACAAAGGGCAACTACTATGGCTACACCTTC. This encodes CASSFEGTKGNYYGYTF.

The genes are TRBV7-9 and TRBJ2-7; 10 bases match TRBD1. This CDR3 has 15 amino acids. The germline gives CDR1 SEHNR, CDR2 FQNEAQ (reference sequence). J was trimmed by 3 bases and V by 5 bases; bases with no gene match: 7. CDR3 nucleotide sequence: TGTGCCAGCAGCCTCGTCGGGGACAGGGGCTACGAGCAGTACTTC. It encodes CASSLVGDRGYEQYF.

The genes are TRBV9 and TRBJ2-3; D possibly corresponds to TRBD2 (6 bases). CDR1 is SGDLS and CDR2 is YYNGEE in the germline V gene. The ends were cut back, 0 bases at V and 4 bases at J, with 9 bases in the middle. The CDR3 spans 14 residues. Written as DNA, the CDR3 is TGTGCCAGCAGCGTAGTCTCGGGGGCAGATACGCAGTATTTT. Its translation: CASSVVSGADTQYF.

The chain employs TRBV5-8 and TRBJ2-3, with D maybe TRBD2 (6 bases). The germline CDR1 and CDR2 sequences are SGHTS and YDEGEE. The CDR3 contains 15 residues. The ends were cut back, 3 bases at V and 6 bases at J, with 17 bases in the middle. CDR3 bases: TGTGCCAGCAGCTACCCGCGGGACGGCTGGGATACGCAGTATTTT. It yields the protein CASSYPRDGWDTQYF.

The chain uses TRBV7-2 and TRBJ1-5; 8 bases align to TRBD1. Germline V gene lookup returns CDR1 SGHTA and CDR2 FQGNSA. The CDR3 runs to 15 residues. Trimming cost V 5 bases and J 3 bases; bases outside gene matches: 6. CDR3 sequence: CASSEPGQDNQPQHF. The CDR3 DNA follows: TGTGCCAGCAGCGAACCGGGACAGGACAATCAGCCCCAGCATTTT. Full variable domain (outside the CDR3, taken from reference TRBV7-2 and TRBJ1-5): GAGVSQSPSNKVTEKGKDVELRCDPISGHTALYWYRQSLGQGLEFLIYFQGNSAPDKSGLPSDRFSAERTGGSVSTLTIQRTQQEDSAVYLCASSEPGQDNQPQHFGDGTRLSIL.

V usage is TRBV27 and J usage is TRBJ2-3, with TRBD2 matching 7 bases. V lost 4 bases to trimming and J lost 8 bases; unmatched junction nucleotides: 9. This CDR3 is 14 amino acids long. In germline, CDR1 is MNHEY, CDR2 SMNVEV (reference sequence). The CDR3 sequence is CASSWRTGGSTQYF. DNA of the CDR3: TGTGCCAGCAGTTGGAGGACGGGGGGTAGTACGCAGTATTTT.

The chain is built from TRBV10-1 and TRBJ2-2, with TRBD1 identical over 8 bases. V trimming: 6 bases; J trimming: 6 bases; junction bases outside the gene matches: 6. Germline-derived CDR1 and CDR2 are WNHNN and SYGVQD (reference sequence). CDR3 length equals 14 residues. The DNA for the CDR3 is TGCGCCAGCAGAGCAGGGGGCGAGCCCGGGGAGCTGTTTTTT. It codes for CASRAGGEPGELFF.

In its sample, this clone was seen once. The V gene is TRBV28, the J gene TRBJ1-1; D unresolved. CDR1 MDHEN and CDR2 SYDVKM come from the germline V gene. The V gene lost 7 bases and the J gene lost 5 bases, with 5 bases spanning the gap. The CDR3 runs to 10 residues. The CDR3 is CASTGTEAFF. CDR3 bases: TGTGCCAGCACGGGTACTGAAGCTTTCTTT.

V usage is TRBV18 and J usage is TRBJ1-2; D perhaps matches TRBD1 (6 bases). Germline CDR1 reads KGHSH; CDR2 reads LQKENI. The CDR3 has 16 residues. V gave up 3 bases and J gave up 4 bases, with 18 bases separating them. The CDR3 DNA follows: TGTGCCAGCTCACCGGTGACAGGTTTTTCCCTCTATGGCTACACCTTC. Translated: CASSPVTGFSLYGYTF.

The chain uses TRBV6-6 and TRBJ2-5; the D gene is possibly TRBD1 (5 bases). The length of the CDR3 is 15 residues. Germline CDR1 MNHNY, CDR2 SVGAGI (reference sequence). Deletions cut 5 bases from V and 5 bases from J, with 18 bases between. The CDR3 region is CASSREGAPSETQYF. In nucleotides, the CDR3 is TGTGCCAGCAGTAGAGAAGGGGCTCCGTCCGAGACCCAGTACTTC.

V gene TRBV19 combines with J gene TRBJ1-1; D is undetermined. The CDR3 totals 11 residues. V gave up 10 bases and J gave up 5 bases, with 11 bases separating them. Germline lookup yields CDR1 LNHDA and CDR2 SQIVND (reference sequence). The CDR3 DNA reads TGTGCCACACTTCGGCGGACTGAAGCTTTCTTT. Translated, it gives CATLRRTEAFF.

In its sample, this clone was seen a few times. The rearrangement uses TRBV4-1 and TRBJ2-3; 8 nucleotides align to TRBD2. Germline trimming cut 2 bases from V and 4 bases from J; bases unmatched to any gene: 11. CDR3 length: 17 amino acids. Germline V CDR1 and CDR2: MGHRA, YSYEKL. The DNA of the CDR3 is TGCGCCAGCAGCCAATCCCAGGCGGGGGGATTCTCAGATACGCAGTATTTT. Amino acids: CASSQSQAGGFSDTQYF.

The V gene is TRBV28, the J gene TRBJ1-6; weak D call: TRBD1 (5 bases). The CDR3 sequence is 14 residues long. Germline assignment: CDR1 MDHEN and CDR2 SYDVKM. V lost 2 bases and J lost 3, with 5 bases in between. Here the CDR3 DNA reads TGTGCCAGCAGTTTAGACAGCTATAATTCACCCCTCCACTTT. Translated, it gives CASSLDSYNSPLHF.

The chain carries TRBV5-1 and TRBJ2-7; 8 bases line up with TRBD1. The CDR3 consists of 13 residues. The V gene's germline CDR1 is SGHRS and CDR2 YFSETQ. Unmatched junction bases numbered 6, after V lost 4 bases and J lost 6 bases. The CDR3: CASSEGQATEQYF. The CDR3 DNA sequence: TGCGCCAGCAGCGAGGGACAGGCAACCGAGCAGTACTTC.

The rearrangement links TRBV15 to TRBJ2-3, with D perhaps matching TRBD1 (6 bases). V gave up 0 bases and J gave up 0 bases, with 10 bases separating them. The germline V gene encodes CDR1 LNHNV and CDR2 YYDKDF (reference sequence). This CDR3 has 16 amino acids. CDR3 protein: CATSRDRGGSTDTQYF. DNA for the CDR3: TGTGCCACCAGCAGAGATCGAGGGGGAAGCACAGATACGCAGTATTTT.

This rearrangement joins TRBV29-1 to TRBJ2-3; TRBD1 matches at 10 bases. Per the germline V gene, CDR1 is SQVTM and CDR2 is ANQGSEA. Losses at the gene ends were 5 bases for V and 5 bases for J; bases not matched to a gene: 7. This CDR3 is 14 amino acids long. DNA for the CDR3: TGCAGCGTTCGAGACAGGGGGCCTGTAGATACGCAGTATTTT. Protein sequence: CSVRDRGPVDTQYF.

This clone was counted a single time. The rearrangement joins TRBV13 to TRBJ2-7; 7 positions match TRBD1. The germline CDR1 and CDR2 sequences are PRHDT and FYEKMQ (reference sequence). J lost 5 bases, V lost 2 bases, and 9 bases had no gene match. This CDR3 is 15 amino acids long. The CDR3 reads CASSLRQGSWDEQYF. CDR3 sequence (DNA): TGTGCCAGCAGCTTAAGACAGGGCTCTTGGGACGAGCAGTACTTC.

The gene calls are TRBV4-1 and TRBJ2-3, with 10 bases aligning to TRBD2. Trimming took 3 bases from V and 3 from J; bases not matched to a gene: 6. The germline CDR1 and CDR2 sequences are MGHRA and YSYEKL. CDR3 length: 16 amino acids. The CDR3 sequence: CASSQSAGGRTDTQYF. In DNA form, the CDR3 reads TGCGCCAGCAGCCAGTCAGCGGGGGGGAGGACAGATACGCAGTATTTT.

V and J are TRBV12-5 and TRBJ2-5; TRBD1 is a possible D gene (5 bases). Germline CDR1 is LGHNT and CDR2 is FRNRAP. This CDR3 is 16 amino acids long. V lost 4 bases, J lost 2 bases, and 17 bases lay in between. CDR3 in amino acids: CASGWGRGDRQETQYF. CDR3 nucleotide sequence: TGTGCTAGTGGTTGGGGTCGTGGAGACAGACAAGAGACCCAGTACTTC.